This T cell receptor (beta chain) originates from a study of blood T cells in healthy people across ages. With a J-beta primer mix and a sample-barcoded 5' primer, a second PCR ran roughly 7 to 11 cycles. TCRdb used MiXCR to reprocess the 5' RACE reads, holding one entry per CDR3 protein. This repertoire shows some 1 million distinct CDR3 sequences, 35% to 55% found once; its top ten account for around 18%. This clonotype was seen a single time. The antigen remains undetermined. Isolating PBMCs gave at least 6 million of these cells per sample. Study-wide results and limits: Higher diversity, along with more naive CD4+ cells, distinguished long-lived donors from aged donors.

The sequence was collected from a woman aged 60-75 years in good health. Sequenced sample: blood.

The DNA of the CDR3 is TGTGCCACCAGCAGAAGATCGGACCCGGGGAATGAGCAGTTCTTC. Protein: CATSRRSDPGNEQFF. The V gene is TRBV15, the J gene TRBJ2-1; possibly TRBD2 for D (5 bases). Germline values: CDR1 LNHNV, CDR2 YYDKDF (reference sequence). The CDR3 spans 15 residues. The V gene lost 2 bases and the J gene lost 7 bases, with 15 bases spanning the gap. Combining the CDR3 with reference TRBV15 and TRBJ2-1 gives the whole variable domain DAMVIQNPRYQVTQFGKPVTLSCSQTLNHNVMYWYQQKSSQAPKLLFHYYDKDFNNEADTPDNFQSRRPNTSFCFLDIRSPGLGDTAMYLCATSRRSDPGNEQFFGPGTRLTVL.